The entry that follows covers one TCR beta chain sequence. The data stem from a study of T cells expressing NK-cell markers. Each CDR3 protein gets one entry in TCRdb, which reprocessed the 5' RACE reads and gives no DNA. The table lists hundreds of thousands of distinct CDR3 sequences, with 3.5% to 5% in the top ten. Germline CDR1 and CDR2: MNHEY and SVGAGI. The CDR3 totals 15 residues. This rearrangement joins TRBV6-5 to TRBJ1-4; absent DNA, TCRdb's TRBD1 call cannot be checked. The TCR sequence derives from a woman aged 18 to 75 in good health. What was sequenced was blood T cells: a sorted CD56 or NKG2C T cell subset, CD4+ or CD8+ T cells, or bulk PBMC T cells (not recorded which). The CDR3 protein is CASSYSAGRGEKLFF.